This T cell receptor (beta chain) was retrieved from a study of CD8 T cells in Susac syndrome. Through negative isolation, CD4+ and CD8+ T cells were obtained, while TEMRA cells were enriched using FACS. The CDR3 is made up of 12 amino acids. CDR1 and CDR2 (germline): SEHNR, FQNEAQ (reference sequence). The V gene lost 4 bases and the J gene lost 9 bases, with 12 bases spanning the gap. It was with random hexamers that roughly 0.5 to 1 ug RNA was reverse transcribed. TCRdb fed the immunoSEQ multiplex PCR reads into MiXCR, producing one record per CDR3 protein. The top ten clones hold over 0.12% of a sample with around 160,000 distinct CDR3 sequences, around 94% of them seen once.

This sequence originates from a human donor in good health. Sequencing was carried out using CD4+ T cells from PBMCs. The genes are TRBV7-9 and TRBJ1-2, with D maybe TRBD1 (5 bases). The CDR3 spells CASSYDEGRYTF. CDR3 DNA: TGTGCCAGCAGCTACGACGAGGGGCGCTACACCTTC.